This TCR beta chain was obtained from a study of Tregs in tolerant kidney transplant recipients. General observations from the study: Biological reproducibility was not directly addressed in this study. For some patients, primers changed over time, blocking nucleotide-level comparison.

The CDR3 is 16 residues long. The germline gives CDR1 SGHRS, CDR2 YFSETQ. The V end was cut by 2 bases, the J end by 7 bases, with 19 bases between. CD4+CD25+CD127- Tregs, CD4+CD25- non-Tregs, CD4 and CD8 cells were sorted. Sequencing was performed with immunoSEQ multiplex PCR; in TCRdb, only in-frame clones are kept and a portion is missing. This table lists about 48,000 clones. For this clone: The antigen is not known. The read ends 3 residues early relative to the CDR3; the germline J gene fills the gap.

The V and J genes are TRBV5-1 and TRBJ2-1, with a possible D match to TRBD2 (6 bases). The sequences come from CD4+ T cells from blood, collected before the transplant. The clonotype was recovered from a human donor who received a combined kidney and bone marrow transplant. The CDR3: CASSLSESAGRNEQFF. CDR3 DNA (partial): TGCGCCAGCAGCTTATCGGAATCGGCAGGGAGGAATGAG.